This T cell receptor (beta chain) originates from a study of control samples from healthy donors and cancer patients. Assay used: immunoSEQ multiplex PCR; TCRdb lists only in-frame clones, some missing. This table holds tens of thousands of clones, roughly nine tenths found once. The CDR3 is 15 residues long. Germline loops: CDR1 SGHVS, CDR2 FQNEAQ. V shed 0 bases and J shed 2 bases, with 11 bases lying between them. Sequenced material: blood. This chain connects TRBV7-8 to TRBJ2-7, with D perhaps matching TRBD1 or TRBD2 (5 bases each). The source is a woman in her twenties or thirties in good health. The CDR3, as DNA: TGTGCCAGCAGCTTAGCCGGGGACCCAGCCTACGAGCAGTACTTC. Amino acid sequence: CASSLAGDPAYEQYF.